Listed below are T cell receptor beta chains from one sample, sequenced in a study of shared clonotypes between healthy human individuals. Clones were sequenced by immunoSEQ multiplex PCR, and TCRdb holds only the in-frame ones, with some missing. The profile shows around 1.9 million clones, about 92% of them singletons. The sample consisted of naive CD8+ T cells from PBMCs. The receptors were gathered from a man between 18 and 29 years old in good health. Some clones in this sample may be carry-over from other donors' samples. CDR3s include the opening cysteine and the closing phenylalanine or tryptophan.

CSVKEDYGYTF	TRBV29-1	TRBJ1-2
CASSLEGGNNEQFF	TRBV7-8	TRBJ2-1
CASSSLGGGETQYF	TRBV11-2	TRBJ2-5
CASSGLPSTGELFF	TRBV10-1	TRBJ2-2
CASSKRIKDRGFTGNTIYF	TRBV21-1	TRBJ1-3
CASSGGGEKLFF	TRBV11-2	TRBJ1-4
CASSSRAENTEAFF	TRBV7-8	TRBJ1-1
CASSWVGSGELFF	TRBV7-3	TRBJ2-2
CASSIDTTGELFF	TRBV19	TRBJ2-2
CTSSQKPEGAHQHF	TRBV1	TRBJ1-5
CASSAPQLQGSYGYTF	TRBV2	TRBJ1-2
CASSPPRTPESFF	TRBV18	TRBJ2-1